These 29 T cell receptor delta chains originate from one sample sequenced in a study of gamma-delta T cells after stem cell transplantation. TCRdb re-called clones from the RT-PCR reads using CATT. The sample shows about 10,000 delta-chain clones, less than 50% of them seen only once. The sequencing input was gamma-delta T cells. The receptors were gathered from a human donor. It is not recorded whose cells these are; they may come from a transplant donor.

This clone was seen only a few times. The CDR3 DNA reads as TGTGCCTCCAATCCCAGGAGGAGGGATGGGAGAGGGTACACCGATAAACTCATCTTT. Translating gives CASNPRRRDGRGYTDKLIF. The chain is built from TRDV3 and TRDJ1, with D possibly being TRDD3 (5 bases). The V gene lost 4 bases and the J gene lost 0 bases, with 30 bases spanning the gap. The CDR3 consists of 19 residues. Germline V gives CDR1 TVYSNPD, CDR2 GDNSRS (reference sequence).

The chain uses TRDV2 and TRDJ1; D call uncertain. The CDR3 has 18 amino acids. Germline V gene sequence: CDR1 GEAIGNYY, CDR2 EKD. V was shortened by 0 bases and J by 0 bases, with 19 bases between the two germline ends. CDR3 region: CACDTGTVVFKYTDKLIF. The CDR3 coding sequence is TGTGCCTGTGACACCGGCACTGTGGTCTTCAAATACACCGATAAACTCATCTTT.

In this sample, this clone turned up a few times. Here the CDR3 reads CALGEKGLPRSRGTDKLIF. In DNA, the CDR3 is TGTGCTCTTGGGGAAAAGGGCCTTCCCCGGTCTCGGGGCACCGATAAACTCATCTTT. The chain recombines TRDV1 with TRDJ1, with a possible D match to TRDD2 (6 bases). The germline V and J ends were trimmed by 2 bases and 1 base, with 23 bases remaining between them. The CDR3 has 19 amino acids. The germline CDR1 and CDR2 sequences are TSWWSYY and QGS.

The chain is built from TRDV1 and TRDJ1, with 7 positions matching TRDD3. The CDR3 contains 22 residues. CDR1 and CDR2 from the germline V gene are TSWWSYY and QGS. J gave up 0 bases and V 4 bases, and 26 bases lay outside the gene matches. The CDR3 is CALGALEIYFGGPLGDTDKLIF. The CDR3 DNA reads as TGTGCTCTTGGGGCCCTGGAGATATACTTTGGGGGTCCCCTGGGGGACACCGATAAACTCATCTTT.

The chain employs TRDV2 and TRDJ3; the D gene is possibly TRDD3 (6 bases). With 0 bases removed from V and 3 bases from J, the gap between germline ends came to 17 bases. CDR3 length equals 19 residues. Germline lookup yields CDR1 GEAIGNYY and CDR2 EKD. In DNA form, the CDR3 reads TGTGCCTGTGACACCGTGTGGTACTGGGACCGCTGGGACACCCGACAGATGTTTTTC. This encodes CACDTVWYWDRWDTRQMFF.

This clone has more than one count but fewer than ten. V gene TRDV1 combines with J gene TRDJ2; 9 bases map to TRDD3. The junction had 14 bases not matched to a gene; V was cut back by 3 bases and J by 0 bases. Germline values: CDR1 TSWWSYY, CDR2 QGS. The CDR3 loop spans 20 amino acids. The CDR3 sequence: CALGDFLRLGDPPLTAQLFF. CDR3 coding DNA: TGTGCTCTTGGGGATTTCCTACGTCTGGGGGATCCCCCTTTGACAGCACAACTCTTCTTT.

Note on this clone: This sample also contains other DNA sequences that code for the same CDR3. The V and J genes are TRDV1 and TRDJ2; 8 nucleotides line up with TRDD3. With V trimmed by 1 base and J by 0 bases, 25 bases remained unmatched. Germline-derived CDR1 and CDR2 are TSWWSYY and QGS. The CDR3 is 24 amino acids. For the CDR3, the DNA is TGTGCTCTTGGGGAACCCTTTTCGGGGTACTGGGGGTCTACCATCCCCGCTTTGACAGCACAACTCTTCTTT. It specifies CALGEPFSGYWGSTIPALTAQLFF.

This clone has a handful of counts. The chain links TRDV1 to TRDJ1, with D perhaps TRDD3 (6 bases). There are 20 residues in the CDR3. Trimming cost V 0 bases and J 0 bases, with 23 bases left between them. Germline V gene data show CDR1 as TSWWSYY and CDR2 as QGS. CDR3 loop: CALGELASASTGSNTDKLIF. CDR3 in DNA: TGTGCTCTTGGGGAACTAGCTTCCGCTTCTACTGGGTCAAACACCGATAAACTCATCTTT.

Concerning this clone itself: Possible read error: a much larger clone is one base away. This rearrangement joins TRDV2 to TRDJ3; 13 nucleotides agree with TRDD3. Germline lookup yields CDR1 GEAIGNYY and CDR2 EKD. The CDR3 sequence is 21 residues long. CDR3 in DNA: TGTGCCTGTGACCTAAATCCGCGTACTGGGGGATACGCCTGTGACACCCGACAGATGTTTTTC. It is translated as CACDLNPRTGGYACDTRQMFF.

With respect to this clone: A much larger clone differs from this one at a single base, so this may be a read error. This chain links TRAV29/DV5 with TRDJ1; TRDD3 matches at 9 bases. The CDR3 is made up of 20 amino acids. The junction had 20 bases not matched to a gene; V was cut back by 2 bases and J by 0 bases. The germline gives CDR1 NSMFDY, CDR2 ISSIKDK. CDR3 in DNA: TGTGCAGCAAGGCTACGAGTGGGAGTACTGGGGGAGACCTACACCGATAAACTCATCTTT. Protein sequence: CAARLRVGVLGETYTDKLIF.

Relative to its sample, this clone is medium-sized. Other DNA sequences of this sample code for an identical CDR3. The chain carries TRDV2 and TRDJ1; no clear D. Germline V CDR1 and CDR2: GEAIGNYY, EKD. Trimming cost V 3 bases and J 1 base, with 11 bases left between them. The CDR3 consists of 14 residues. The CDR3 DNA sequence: TGTGCCTGTGACTCGAGGGTCAGCACCGATAAACTCATCTTT. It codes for CACDSRVSTDKLIF.

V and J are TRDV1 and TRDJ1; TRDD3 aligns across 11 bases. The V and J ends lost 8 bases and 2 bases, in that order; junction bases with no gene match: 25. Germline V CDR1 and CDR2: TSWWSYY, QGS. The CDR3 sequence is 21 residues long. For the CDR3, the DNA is TGTGCTCTTCTTACTACACGGGCGTGTACTGGGGGATATGGGGGGACCGATAAACTCATCTTT. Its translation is CALLTTRACTGGYGGTDKLIF.

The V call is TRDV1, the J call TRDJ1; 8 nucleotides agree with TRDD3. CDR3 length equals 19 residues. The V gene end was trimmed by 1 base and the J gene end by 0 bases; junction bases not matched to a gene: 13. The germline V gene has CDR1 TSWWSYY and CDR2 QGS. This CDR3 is CALGEPGWGTHSYTDKLIF. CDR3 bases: TGTGCTCTTGGGGAACCAGGCTGGGGGACCCATTCGTACACCGATAAACTCATCTTT.

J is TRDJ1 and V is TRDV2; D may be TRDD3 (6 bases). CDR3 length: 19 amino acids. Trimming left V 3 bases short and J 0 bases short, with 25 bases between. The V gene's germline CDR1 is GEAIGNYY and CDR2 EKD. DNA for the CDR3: TGTGCCTGTGACCTCGGTAAACGGGGGGAGACCCCTTACACCGATAAACTCATCTTT. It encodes CACDLGKRGETPYTDKLIF.

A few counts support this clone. This CDR3 reads CAFSPFDLLGEKYTDKLIF. The CDR3 nucleotides read TGTGCCTTTAGCCCCTTTGACCTCCTGGGGGAAAAGTACACCGATAAACTCATCTTT. The chain recombines TRDV3 with TRDJ1; 8 bases are a match to TRDD3. The CDR3 contains 19 residues. With 0 bases clipped from V and 0 bases from J, the junction kept 18 bases outside the gene matches. Germline V gene data show CDR1 as TVYSNPD and CDR2 as GDNSRS (reference sequence). Looking up the rest from reference TRDV3 and TRDJ1 gives the full variable domain: CDKVTQSSPDQTVASGSEVVLLCTYDTVYSNPDLFWYRIRPDYSFQFVFYGDNSRSEGADFTQGRFSVKHILTQKAFHLVISPVRTEDSATYYCAFSPFDLLGEKYTDKLIFGKGTRVTVEP.

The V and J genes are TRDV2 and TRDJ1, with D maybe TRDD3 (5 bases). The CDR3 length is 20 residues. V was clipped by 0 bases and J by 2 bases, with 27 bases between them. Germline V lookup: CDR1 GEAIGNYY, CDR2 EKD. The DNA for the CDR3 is TGTGCCTGTGACACCGGGAGGGCTCCCTGTAGGGGGGTCCCAACCGATAAACTCATCTTT. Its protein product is CACDTGRAPCRGVPTDKLIF.

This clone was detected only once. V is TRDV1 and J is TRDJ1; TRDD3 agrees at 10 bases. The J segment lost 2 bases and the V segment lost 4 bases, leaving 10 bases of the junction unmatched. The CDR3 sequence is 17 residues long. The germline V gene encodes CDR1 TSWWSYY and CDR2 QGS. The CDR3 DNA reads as TGTGCTCTTGGGGGCTCCCTAAGACTGGGGGATACCGATAAACTCATCTTT. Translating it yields CALGGSLRLGDTDKLIF.

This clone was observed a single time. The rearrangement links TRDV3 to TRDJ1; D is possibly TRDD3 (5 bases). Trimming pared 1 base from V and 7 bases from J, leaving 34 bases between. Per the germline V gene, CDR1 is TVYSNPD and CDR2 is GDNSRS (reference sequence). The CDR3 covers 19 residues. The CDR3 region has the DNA TGTGCCTTTAAAAGGGGAACTCCCCAGACGGTGGGGTCCACGGGTAAACTCATCTTT. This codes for CAFKRGTPQTVGSTGKLIF.

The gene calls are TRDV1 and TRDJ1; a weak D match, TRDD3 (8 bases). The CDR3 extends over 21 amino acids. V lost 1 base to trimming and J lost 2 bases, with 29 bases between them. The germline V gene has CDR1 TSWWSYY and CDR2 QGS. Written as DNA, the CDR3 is TGTGCTCTTGGGGAACCCACTTATTCCTACTGGATGGGGGATCCTACCGATAAACTCATCTTT. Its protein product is CALGEPTYSYWMGDPTDKLIF.

CDR3 nucleotide sequence: TGTGCTCTTGGGGAACTAGGGCTCCTTTACGGGGGATACGGGCCGTACACCGATAAACTCATCTTT. It translates to CALGELGLLYGGYGPYTDKLIF. J is TRDJ1 and V is TRDV1; 10 nucleotides agree with TRDD3. J lost 0 bases, V lost 0 bases, and 19 bases had no gene match. Germline V CDR1 and CDR2: TSWWSYY, QGS. This CDR3 contains 22 residues.

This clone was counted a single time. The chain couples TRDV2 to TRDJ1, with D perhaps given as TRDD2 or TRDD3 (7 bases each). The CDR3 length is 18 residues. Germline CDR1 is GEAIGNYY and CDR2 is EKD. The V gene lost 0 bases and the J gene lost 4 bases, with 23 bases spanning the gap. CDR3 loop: CACDTSSYTGDPSDKLIF. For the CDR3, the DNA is TGTGCCTGTGACACCTCTTCCTATACGGGGGATCCCAGCGATAAACTCATCTTT.

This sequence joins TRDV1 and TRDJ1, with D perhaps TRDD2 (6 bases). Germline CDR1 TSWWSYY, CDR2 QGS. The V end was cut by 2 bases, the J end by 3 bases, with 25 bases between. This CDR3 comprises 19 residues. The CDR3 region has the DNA TGTGCTCTTGGGGAAGATCAGCCCTTCCGCACGCGTGGTTCCGATAAACTCATCTTT. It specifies CALGEDQPFRTRGSDKLIF.

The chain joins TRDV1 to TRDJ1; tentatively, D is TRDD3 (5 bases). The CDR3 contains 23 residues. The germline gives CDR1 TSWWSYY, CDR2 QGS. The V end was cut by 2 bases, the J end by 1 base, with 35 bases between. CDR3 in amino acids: CALGETYGSGKGDPLVGTDKLIF. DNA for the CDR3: TGTGCTCTTGGGGAAACCTATGGGAGCGGTAAAGGGGACCCTTTAGTAGGCACCGATAAACTCATCTTT.

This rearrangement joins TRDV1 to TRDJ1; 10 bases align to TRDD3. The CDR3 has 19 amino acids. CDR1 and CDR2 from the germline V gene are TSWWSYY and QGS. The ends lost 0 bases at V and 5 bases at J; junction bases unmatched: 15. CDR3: CALGELSYVGLGDKDKLIF. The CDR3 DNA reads TGTGCTCTTGGGGAACTTTCCTACGTTGGGCTGGGGGATAAGGATAAACTCATCTTT.

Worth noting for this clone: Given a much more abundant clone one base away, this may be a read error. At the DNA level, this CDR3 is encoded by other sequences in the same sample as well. The CDR3 region is CACDTWGIDKLIF. The CDR3, as DNA: TGCGCCTGTGACACCTGGGGGATCGATAAACTCATCTTT. The chain is built from TRDV2 and TRDJ1; 9 bases are a match to TRDD3. CDR3 length: 13 amino acids. Germline V gene data show CDR1 as GEAIGNYY and CDR2 as EKD.

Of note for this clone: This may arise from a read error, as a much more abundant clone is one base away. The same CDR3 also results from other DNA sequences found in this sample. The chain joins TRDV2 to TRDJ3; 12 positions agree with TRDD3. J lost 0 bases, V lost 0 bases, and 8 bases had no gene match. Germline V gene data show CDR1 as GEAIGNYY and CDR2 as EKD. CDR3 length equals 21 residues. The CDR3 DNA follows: TGTGCCTGTGACACCGCAAGACTGGGGGATACCCCCTCCTGGGACACCCGACAGATGTTTTTC. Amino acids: CACDTARLGDTPSWDTRQMFF.

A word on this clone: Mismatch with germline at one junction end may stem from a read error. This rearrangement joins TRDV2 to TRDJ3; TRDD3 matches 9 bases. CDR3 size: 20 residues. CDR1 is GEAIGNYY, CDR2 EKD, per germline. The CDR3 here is CACDTITGGLISCDTRQMFF. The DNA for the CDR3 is TGTGCCTGTGACACCATTACTGGGGGACTGATCTCCTGTGACACCCGCCAGATGTTTTTC.

The CDR3 loop reads CASPYWRNTDKLIF. The CDR3 DNA is TGTGCCTCCCCGTACTGGAGGAACACCGATAAACTCATCTTT. The chain recombines TRDV3 with TRDJ1; D perhaps matches TRDD3 (5 bases). Germline values: CDR1 TVYSNPD, CDR2 GDNSRS (reference sequence). V was trimmed by 4 bases and J by 0 bases, leaving 15 bases between them. The CDR3 is 14 amino acids.

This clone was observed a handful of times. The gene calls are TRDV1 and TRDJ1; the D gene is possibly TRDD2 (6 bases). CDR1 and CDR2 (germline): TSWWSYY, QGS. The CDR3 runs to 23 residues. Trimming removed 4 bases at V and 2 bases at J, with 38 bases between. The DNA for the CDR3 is TGTGCTCTTGGGGCCCACATCACCGGGAATCCTACGTGGGGTGGGGCGGATACCGATAAACTCATCTTT. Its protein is CALGAHITGNPTWGGADTDKLIF.